These 17 T cell receptor beta chains originate from one sample sequenced in a study of shared clonotypes between healthy human individuals. The method was immunoSEQ multiplex PCR; TCRdb's version includes in-frame clones alone and lacks a portion of them. The sample records roughly 850,000 clones, 96% being singletons. CD8 cells classed as naive were CD45RO-negative and positively selected for CCR7, excluding terminally differentiated effector memory CD45RA+ cells. The specimen was naive CD8+ T cells sorted from blood. The receptors stem from a man aged 30 to 45 in good health.

This chain connects TRBV27 to TRBJ1-5, with D possibly being TRBD1 (6 bases). V lost 6 bases and J lost 5, with 14 bases in between. Germline-derived CDR1 and CDR2 are MNHEY and SMNVEV (reference sequence). The CDR3 is 14 residues long. The CDR3 is CASSRGPDYQPQHF. CDR3 nucleotide sequence: TGTGCCAGCAGCCGGGGGCCCGATTATCAGCCCCAGCATTTT.

This rearrangement joins TRBV28 to TRBJ1-1; D is unclear. V lost 3 bases and J lost 3, with 8 bases in between. Germline lookup yields CDR1 MDHEN and CDR2 SYDVKM. The CDR3 is 13 residues long. The CDR3: CASSLADHTEAFF. In nucleotides, the CDR3 is TGTGCCAGCAGTTTGGCCGATCACACTGAAGCTTTCTTT.

V is TRBV2 and J is TRBJ2-3; D is perhaps TRBD1 or TRBD2 (8 bases each). The CDR3 runs to 16 residues. V lost 7 bases and J lost 4, with 21 bases in between. CDR1 is SNHLY and CDR2 is FYNNEI in the germline V gene. CDR3 in amino acids: CASTQGAGGIPDTQYF. CDR3 DNA: TGTGCCAGCACTCAGGGGGCGGGAGGTATCCCAGATACGCAGTATTTT.

The gene calls are TRBV5-8 and TRBJ2-5, with D possibly being TRBD1 (6 bases). Per germline, CDR1 SGHTS and CDR2 YDEGEE. V lost 3 bases and J lost 7, with 16 bases in between. The CDR3 spans 14 residues. CDR3 in DNA: TGTGCCAGCAGCTCCAAACAGGGTTGGAGGACCCAGTACTTC. This gives the protein CASSSKQGWRTQYF.

The chain carries TRBV29-1 and TRBJ2-3, with a tentative D call TRBD2 (5 bases). The CDR3 covers 11 residues. The germline CDR1 and CDR2 sequences are SQVTM and ANQGSEA. V lost 5 bases and J 4 bases, leaving 7 bases between the germline ends. The CDR3 loop is CSVTRSDTQYF. The CDR3 DNA reads as TGCAGCGTTACTAGGTCAGATACGCAGTATTTT.

The chain couples TRBV28 to TRBJ2-1; 9 nucleotides match TRBD2. Losses at the gene ends were 4 bases for V and 6 bases for J; bases not matched to a gene: 10. Germline lookup yields CDR1 MDHEN and CDR2 SYDVKM. The CDR3 sequence is 16 residues long. CDR3 loop: CASSSVVREGGNEQFF. The DNA for the CDR3 is TGTGCCAGCAGTTCCGTAGTGCGGGAGGGCGGCAATGAGCAGTTCTTC.

The chain is built from TRBV18 and TRBJ1-5; 10 bases align to TRBD1. CDR1 KGHSH and CDR2 LQKENI come from the germline V gene. J gave up 5 bases and V 4 bases, and 2 bases lay outside the gene matches. The CDR3 has 14 residues. The CDR3 sequence: CASSQTGGDQPQHF. The CDR3 DNA is TGTGCCAGCTCACAGACAGGGGGCGATCAGCCCCAGCATTTT. The complete variable domain, with remaining parts taken from reference TRBV18 and TRBJ1-5, reads NAGVMQNPRHLVRRRGQEARLRCSPMKGHSHVYWYRQLPEEGLKFMVYLQKENIIDESGMPKERFSAEFPKEGPSILRIQQVVRGDSAAYFCASSQTGGDQPQHFGDGTRLSIL.

The V call is TRBV28, the J call TRBJ1-1; D perhaps matches TRBD1 (5 bases). Trimming removed 5 bases at V and 4 bases at J, with 11 bases between. Germline loops: CDR1 MDHEN, CDR2 SYDVKM. This CDR3 has 13 amino acids. This CDR3 reads CASSPLGGTEAFF. CDR3 DNA sequence: TGTGCCAGCAGTCCCCTTGGGGGCACTGAAGCTTTCTTT.

The V call is TRBV27, the J call TRBJ2-7; tentative D call: TRBD1 (6 bases). Deletions cut 1 base from V and 4 bases from J, with 17 bases between. This CDR3 region has 16 residues. CDR1 is MNHEY, CDR2 SMNVEV, per germline (reference sequence). The CDR3 DNA reads TGTGCCAGCAGTTTATACCCCCAGGGGTGGGGTTACGAGCAGTACTTC. It is translated as CASSLYPQGWGYEQYF.

The J gene is TRBJ2-1, the V gene TRBV10-3; 8 nucleotides agree with TRBD1. J was trimmed by 1 base and V by 6 bases; bases with no gene match: 14. Germline CDR1 reads ENHRY; CDR2 reads SYGVKD. The CDR3 contains 18 residues. This CDR3 is CAISGDRIDIPSYNEQFF. The CDR3 bases are TGTGCCATCAGCGGGGACAGGATAGACATCCCTTCCTACAATGAGCAGTTCTTC.

A word on this clone: Other DNA sequences in this specimen translate into the identical CDR3. The V call is TRBV19, the J call TRBJ2-7; 10 bases line up with TRBD2. V was clipped by 5 bases and J by 0 bases; unmatched bases: 4. CDR3 length equals 15 residues. The V gene's germline CDR1 is LNHDA and CDR2 SQIVND (reference sequence). DNA for the CDR3: TGTGCCAGTAGTCCGGGACTAGCGAGCTCCTACGAGCAGTACTTC. Translation: CASSPGLASSYEQYF.

The chain has TRBV6-6 and TRBJ2-1; D may be TRBD2 (6 bases). Trimming cost V 2 bases and J 8 bases, with 13 bases left between them. This CDR3 region has 14 residues. Germline CDR1 MNHNY, CDR2 SVGAGI (reference sequence). In nucleotides, the CDR3 is TGTGCCAGCAGTTACAGAGCTAGCGTCGATGAGCAGTTCTTC. Encoded protein: CASSYRASVDEQFF.

The rearrangement uses TRBV15 and TRBJ2-1; TRBD2 aligns across 9 bases. This CDR3 has 16 residues. V shed 0 bases and J 8 bases; nucleotides not matched to a gene: 8. Germline V gene data show CDR1 as LNHNV and CDR2 as YYDKDF (reference sequence). CDR3 sequence reads: CATSREGGLAGYEQFF. The CDR3 nucleotides are TGTGCCACCAGCAGAGAGGGGGGGCTAGCGGGATATGAGCAGTTCTTC.

The rearrangement uses TRBV7-9 and TRBJ1-2, with 8 nucleotides matching TRBD1. The CDR3 sequence is 16 residues long. With V trimmed by 5 bases and J by 0 bases, 8 bases remained unmatched. Germline assignment: CDR1 SEHNR and CDR2 FQNEAQ (reference sequence). The CDR3 nucleotides are TGTGCCAGCAGCCGCGCGACAGGGGAAGCTAACTATGGCTACACCTTC. Its protein product is CASSRATGEANYGYTF.

The chain has TRBV5-1 and TRBJ2-1; D gene unclear. The CDR3 totals 15 residues. The germline gives CDR1 SGHRS, CDR2 YFSETQ. V lost 5 bases and J lost 2, with 14 bases in between. The CDR3, as DNA: TGCGCCAGCAGTGGCTGGGAAACCACCTACAATGAGCAGTTCTTC. Protein: CASSGWETTYNEQFF.

This rearrangement joins TRBV28 to TRBJ2-7, with 8 bases aligning to TRBD1. The V and J ends lost 3 bases and 5 bases, in that order; junction bases with no gene match: 12. The CDR3 contains 16 residues. Germline lookup yields CDR1 MDHEN and CDR2 SYDVKM. The CDR3, as DNA: TGTGCCAGCAGTTTTTTTGGCAGGGGGCGCATCGACGAGCAGTACTTC. It is translated as CASSFFGRGRIDEQYF.

CDR3 DNA: TGTGCCAGCAGCCCAGTGGGGGGGACTGACAATGAGCAGTTCTTC. This codes for CASSPVGGTDNEQFF. The chain has TRBV7-9 and TRBJ2-1; 7 bases map to TRBD2. The trim removed 5 bases at V and 5 bases at J, leaving 9 bases unmatched. CDR1 is SEHNR and CDR2 is FQNEAQ in the germline V gene (reference sequence). The CDR3 contains 15 residues.